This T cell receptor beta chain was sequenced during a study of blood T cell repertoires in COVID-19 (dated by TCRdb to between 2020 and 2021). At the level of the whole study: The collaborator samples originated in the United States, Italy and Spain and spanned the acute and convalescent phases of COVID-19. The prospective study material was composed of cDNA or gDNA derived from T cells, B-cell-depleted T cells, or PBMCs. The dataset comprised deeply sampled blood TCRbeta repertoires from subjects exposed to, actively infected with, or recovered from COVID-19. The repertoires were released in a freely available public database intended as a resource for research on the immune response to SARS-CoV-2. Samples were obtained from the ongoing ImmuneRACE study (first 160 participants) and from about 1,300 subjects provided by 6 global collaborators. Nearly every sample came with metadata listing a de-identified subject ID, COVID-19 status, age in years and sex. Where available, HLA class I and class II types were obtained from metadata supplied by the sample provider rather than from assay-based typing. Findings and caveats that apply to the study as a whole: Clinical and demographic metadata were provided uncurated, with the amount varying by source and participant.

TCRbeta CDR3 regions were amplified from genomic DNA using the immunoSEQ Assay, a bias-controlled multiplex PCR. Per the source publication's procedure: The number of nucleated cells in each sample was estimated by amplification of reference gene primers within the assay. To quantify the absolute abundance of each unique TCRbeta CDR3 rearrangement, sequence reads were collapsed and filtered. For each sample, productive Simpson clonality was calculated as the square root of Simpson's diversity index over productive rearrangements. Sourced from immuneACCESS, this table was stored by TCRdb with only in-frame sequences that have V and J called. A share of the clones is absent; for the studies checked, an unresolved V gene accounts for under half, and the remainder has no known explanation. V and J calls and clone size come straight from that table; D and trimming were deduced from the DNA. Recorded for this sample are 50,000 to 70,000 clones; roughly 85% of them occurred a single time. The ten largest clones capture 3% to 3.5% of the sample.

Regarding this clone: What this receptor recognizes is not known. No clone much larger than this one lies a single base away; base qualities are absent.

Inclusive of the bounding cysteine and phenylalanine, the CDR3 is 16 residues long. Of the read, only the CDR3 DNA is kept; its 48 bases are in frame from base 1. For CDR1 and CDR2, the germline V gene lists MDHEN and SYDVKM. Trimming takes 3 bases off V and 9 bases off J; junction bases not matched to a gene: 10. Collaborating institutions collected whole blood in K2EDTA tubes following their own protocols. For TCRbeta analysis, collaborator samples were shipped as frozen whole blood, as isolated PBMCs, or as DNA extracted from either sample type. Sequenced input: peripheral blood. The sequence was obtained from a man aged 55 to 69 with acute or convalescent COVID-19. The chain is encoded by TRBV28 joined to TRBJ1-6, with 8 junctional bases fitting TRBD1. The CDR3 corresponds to CASSFSGQGPLSPLHF. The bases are TGTGCCAGCAGTTTCTCAGGACAGGGTCCGCTTTCACCCCTCCACTTT.